Detailed here is one T cell receptor beta chain. Its antigen is unknown. These data belong to a study of T cells after yellow fever vaccination. Germline-derived CDR1 and CDR2 are SQVTM and ANQGSEA. Trimming shortened V by 4 bases and J by 2 bases, and 8 bases separated the two germline ends. This CDR3 has 13 residues. Study results and caveats: Few clonotypes appeared in both CD4 and CD8 compartments.

Via MiXCR, TCRdb re-called the 5' RACE reads, giving one row per CDR3 protein. The profile covers nearly 550,000 distinct CDR3 sequences, with 15% to 20% appearing a single time and roughly an eighth taken by the ten largest. The chain recombines TRBV29-1 with TRBJ2-2; D is undetermined. The sequence came from a man aged 25 to 40 who received the YFV17D yellow fever vaccine. Material: PBMCs, obtained 15 days after the yellow fever booster vaccination. The CDR3 is CSVVNGNTGELFF. The CDR3 DNA is TGCAGCGTTGTAAACGGAAACACCGGGGAGCTGTTTTTT.